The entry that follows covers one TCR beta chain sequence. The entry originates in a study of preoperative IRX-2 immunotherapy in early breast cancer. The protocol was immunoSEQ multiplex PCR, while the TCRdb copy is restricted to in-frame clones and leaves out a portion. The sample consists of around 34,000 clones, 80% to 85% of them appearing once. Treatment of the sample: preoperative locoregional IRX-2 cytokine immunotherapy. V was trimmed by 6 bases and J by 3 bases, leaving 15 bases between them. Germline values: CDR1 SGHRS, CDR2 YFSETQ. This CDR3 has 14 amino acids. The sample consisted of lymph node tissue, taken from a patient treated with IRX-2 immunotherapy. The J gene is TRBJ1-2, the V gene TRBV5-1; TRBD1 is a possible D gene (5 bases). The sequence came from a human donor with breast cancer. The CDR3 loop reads CASNHGDGDYGYTF. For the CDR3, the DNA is TGCGCCAGCAACCACGGGGACGGGGACTATGGCTACACCTTC.